This entry lists 13 T cell receptor beta chains sequenced from one sample in a study of CD8+ T cells in alopecia areata. cDNA reverse transcribed from extracted RNA served as the sequencing template. The method was immunoSEQ multiplex PCR; TCRdb's version includes in-frame clones alone and lacks a portion of them. Counted here are 130,000 to 150,000 clones, around 51% occurring once; the ten biggest clones make up 0.95% to 1%. The sample in question was CD4+ T cells sorted from blood, obtained at week 0. These receptors were obtained from a human donor with alopecia areata.

This chain connects TRBV29-1 to TRBJ2-5; TRBD1 matches 9 bases. Germline CDR1 is SQVTM and CDR2 is ANQGSEA. The CDR3 is 13 amino acids. Germline trimming cut 6 bases from V and 9 bases from J; bases unmatched to any gene: 11. The CDR3 DNA reads TGCAGCGTGGACCCGGACAGGGGTGAGGCCCAGTACTTC. Encoded protein: CSVDPDRGEAQYF.

The V call is TRBV6-5, the J call TRBJ2-7, with 7 nucleotides matching TRBD1. The germline V gene encodes CDR1 MNHEY and CDR2 SVGAGI. The CDR3 length is 15 residues. Trimming took 2 bases from V and 2 from J; bases not matched to a gene: 6. This CDR3 is CASSYTGTDPYEQYF. CDR3 sequence (DNA): TGTGCCAGCAGTTACACCGGGACAGACCCCTACGAGCAGTACTTC.

The DNA for the CDR3 is TGTGCCTGGAGTGTGGGGGGCGCCGGAGGAAACACCATATATTTT. This gives the protein CAWSVGGAGGNTIYF. V is TRBV30 and J is TRBJ1-3; possible D gene TRBD1, 6 bases. This CDR3 has 15 residues. V lost 0 bases, J lost 4 bases, and 13 bases lay in between. The germline gives CDR1 GTSNPN, CDR2 SVGIG (reference sequence).

The chain employs TRBV5-1 and TRBJ2-1; D perhaps matches TRBD1 (6 bases). CDR1 and CDR2 (germline): SGHRS, YFSETQ. CDR3 length: 14 residues. The V gene lost 6 bases and the J gene lost 7 bases, with 17 bases spanning the gap. This CDR3 is CASTRLGAGNEQFF. The DNA of the CDR3 is TGCGCCAGCACCCGGTTGGGGGCTGGGAATGAGCAGTTCTTC.

The chain uses TRBV30 and TRBJ1-5, with TRBD1 as a possible D gene (5 bases). V was cut by 2 bases and J by 1 base, with 12 bases left in between. The germline V gene encodes CDR1 GTSNPN and CDR2 SVGIG (reference sequence). The CDR3 is 15 amino acids. The DNA of the CDR3 is TGTGCCTGGAGTCGCAGGGAGGCGAGCAATCAGCCCCAGCATTTT. This sequence encodes CAWSRREASNQPQHF. The whole variable domain, remainder taken from reference TRBV30 and TRBJ1-5, is SQTIHQWPATLVQPVGSPLSLECTVEGTSNPNLYWYRQAAGRGLQLLFYSVGIGQISSEVPQNLSASRPQDRQFILSSKKLLLSDSGFYLCAWSRREASNQPQHFGDGTRLSIL.

The chain carries TRBV19 and TRBJ2-2, with D tentatively TRBD2 (5 bases). The CDR3 is 18 amino acids. V dropped 0 bases and J dropped 4 bases, with 18 bases sitting between them. Germline V lookup: CDR1 LNHDA, CDR2 SQIVND (reference sequence). The CDR3 DNA follows: TGTGCCAGTAGTATAGATTCCATGCCGGGGAGTCGCACCGGGGAGCTGTTTTTT. This translates into CASSIDSMPGSRTGELFF.

The V gene is TRBV10-3, the J gene TRBJ1-5; the match to TRBD1 covers 12 bases. The trim removed 3 bases at V and 7 bases at J, leaving 4 bases unmatched. Germline V lookup: CDR1 ENHRY, CDR2 SYGVKD. The CDR3 sequence is 15 residues long. The CDR3 reads CAISDGTGGGQPQHF. The CDR3 DNA is TGTGCCATCAGTGATGGGACAGGGGGCGGCCAGCCCCAGCATTTT.

V and J are TRBV7-2 and TRBJ2-7; D unclear. The germline V gene has CDR1 SGHTA and CDR2 FQGNSA. V lost 1 base and J 4 bases, leaving 11 bases between the germline ends. CDR3 length: 14 amino acids. This CDR3 is CASSLEIDIYEQYF. As DNA, the CDR3 is TGTGCCAGCAGCTTAGAGATTGACATATACGAGCAGTACTTC.

This sequence joins TRBV7-2 and TRBJ2-7; 11 nucleotides agree with TRBD2. Trimming took 1 base from V and 3 from J; bases not matched to a gene: 5. Germline values: CDR1 SGHTA, CDR2 FQGNSA. CDR3 length: 16 amino acids. DNA of the CDR3: TGTGCCAGCAGCTTAGTTGGGACTAGCGGCAACTACGAGCAGTACTTC. It is translated as CASSLVGTSGNYEQYF.

This clone was counted between two and nine times. V and J are TRBV2 and TRBJ1-2, with D possibly TRBD1 on 5 matching bases. Germline-derived CDR1 and CDR2 are SNHLY and FYNNEI. CDR3 length: 13 residues. Trimming removed 7 bases at V and 6 bases at J, with 15 bases between. The CDR3 here is CASKLGREDGYTF. CDR3 in DNA: TGTGCCAGCAAGTTAGGCAGGGAGGATGGCTACACCTTC.

This clone was counted between two and nine times. CDR3 sequence reads: CAWRSPDSLLGEQYF. CDR3 in DNA: TGTGCCTGGAGGTCCCCGGACAGTTTATTGGGCGAGCAGTACTTC. The chain joins TRBV30 to TRBJ2-7, with D maybe TRBD1 (6 bases). V lost 3 bases and J 6 bases, leaving 21 bases between the germline ends. The CDR3 extends over 15 amino acids. CDR1 and CDR2 (germline): GTSNPN, SVGIG (reference sequence).

This sequence joins TRBV18 and TRBJ2-5; 7 positions match TRBD1. Germline values: CDR1 KGHSH, CDR2 LQKENI. V dropped 5 bases and J dropped 2; count of bases not matched to a gene: 2. The CDR3 consists of 13 residues. The CDR3 loop is CASSTTGQETQYF. The CDR3 DNA reads TGTGCCAGCTCAACGACAGGGCAAGAGACCCAGTACTTC.

This chain joins TRBV25-1 and TRBJ2-7; D call uncertain. This CDR3 spans 12 amino acids. Germline V gene data show CDR1 as MGHDK and CDR2 as SYGVNS. The germline V and J ends were trimmed by 5 bases and 5 bases, with 10 bases remaining between them. DNA for the CDR3: TGTGCCAGCAGTCCCATTGGGGACGAGCAGTACTTC. Its protein is CASSPIGDEQYF.